This T cell receptor (beta chain) was identified in a study of regulatory dendritic cells for organ transplantation (dated by TCRdb to 2015 to 2018). At the level of the whole study: Sorted naive and memory CD4+ and CD8+ T cells had their TCRbeta repertoires sequenced both before and after allostimulation with either regulatory or mature dendritic cells. The paper as a whole reports these results and caveats: Of the resting subsets, the one holding the most alloreactive TCR clonotypes was memory CD8+ T cells. Repertoires were highly diverse in naive CD4+ and CD8+ T cells, less diverse in memory cells, and most oligoclonal in memory CD8+ cells. Expansion of memory CD8+ clones was induced by allostimulation in both subjects, but more limited expansion appeared to be induced by regulatory dendritic cells than by mature dendritic cells. Only a couple of subjects were sequenced, and the authors noted considerable between-individual heterogeneity in the alloreactive memory CD8+ T cell pool.

As to this clone: Its antigen remains unidentified. Base qualities are not at hand, and no much larger clone is one base apart.

V is pruned by 5 bases and J by 3 bases, leaving 8 bases of the junction without a gene match. The germline V gene sets CDR1 to MGHRA and CDR2 to YSYEKL. The CDR3 numbers 15 residues from cysteine through phenylalanine. Only the CDR3 DNA is retained, 45 bases long and in frame from the first base. TCRbeta CDR3 regions were amplified by multiplexed two-step PCR using Vbeta-specific forward primers and Jbeta-specific reverse primers. Through the immunoSEQ service, the TCRbeta libraries were run on an Illumina instrument for sequencing. On the study's bioinformatics: IMGT annotation was used to assign V, D and J genes, and synthetic CDR3 analogues were used to correct counts for multiplex PCR bias. In the immunoSEQ Analyzer, repertoire clonality was calculated as one minus the normalized Shannon entropy. Fisher's exact test with Benjamini-Hochberg false discovery rate control was used to define clonal expansion, with two-tailed P<0.01. Not all clones reach the TCRdb copy of this immuneACCESS table, which keeps in-frame sequences only. Checked studies attribute under half of the gap to unresolved V genes and leave the rest unexplained. V and J calls and clone size are given by that table; D and trimming were obtained from the DNA. Here the sample has roughly 28,000 clones; roughly 85% occur a single time. Jointly, the top ten make up 0.1% of the sample.

Naive T cells were sorted as CD45RA+ and memory T cells as CD45RO+ CD4+ or CD8+ cells by FACS. Two healthy control subjects provided the T cells used for TCR sequencing. Unstimulated sorted T cell subsets served as baseline controls for the mixed lymphocyte reactions. Genomic DNA was extracted with the Qiagen DNeasy Blood & Tissue Kit. What was sequenced was naive CD4+ T cells from blood. What the cell subset or site label conveys for this sample: CD45RA+ naive T cells. The source of this sequence is a human donor in good health. The rearranged chain carries TRBV4-1 and TRBJ2-7; 9 central bases correspond to TRBD1. The CDR3 reads as follows: CASSSLGTGFYEQYF. The sequence in DNA is TGCGCCAGCAGCTCCCTAGGGACAGGGTTCTACGAGCAGTACTTC.